These 28 T cell receptor beta chains were sequenced from one sample in a study of T cells in Graves' hyperthyroidism and ophthalmopathy. TCR beta CDR3 regions were amplified from RNA transcripts. Primed by the HTBI set, a first-round RT-PCR was run on the TCR CDR3. TCRdb independently ran MiXCR on the multiplex PCR reads; one entry per CDR3 protein. Found here are 550,000 to 800,000 distinct CDR3 sequences, about a sixth of them singletons; the top ten hold approximately 8.4%. The material sequenced was blood. The receptors derive from a man younger than 35 with Graves' hyperthyroidism.

This clonotype was picked up many times. The chain has TRBV28 and TRBJ2-7; TRBD1 or TRBD2 may be the D gene (5 bases each). Germline V CDR1 and CDR2: MDHEN, SYDVKM. Trimming removed 3 bases at V and 2 bases at J, with 17 bases between. The CDR3 runs 16 residues. This CDR3 is CASSFHLGTLTYEQYF. The CDR3 nucleotides are TGTGCCAGCAGTTTTCATCTCGGGACGTTAACCTACGAGCAGTACTTC. Combining the CDR3 with reference TRBV28 and TRBJ2-7 gives the whole variable domain DVKVTQSSRYLVKRTGEKVFLECVQDMDHENMFWYRQDPGLGLRLIYFSYDVKMKEKGDIPEGYSVSREKKERFSLILESASTNQTSMYLCASSFHLGTLTYEQYFGPGTRLTVT.

This clonotype occurred a few times. This sequence joins TRBV7-8 and TRBJ2-1; a weak D match, TRBD2 (6 bases). Germline V gives CDR1 SGHVS, CDR2 FQNEAQ. V lost 2 bases, J lost 0 bases, and 14 bases lay in between. This CDR3 comprises 17 residues. The CDR3 DNA reads as TGTGCCAGCAGCTTATCCCCCCGGGGGATCTCCTACAATGAGCAGTTCTTC. Translated, it gives CASSLSPRGISYNEQFF.

This clonotype was observed a handful of times. The V call is TRBV6-1, the J call TRBJ2-1; D is undetermined. Deletions cut 6 bases from V and 0 bases from J, with 12 bases between. CDR3 length: 15 residues. Germline CDR1 MNHNS, CDR2 SASEGT. The DNA of the CDR3 is TGTGCCAGCAGACCGGACGGTAGCTCCTACAATGAGCAGTTCTTC. This translates into CASRPDGSSYNEQFF.

This clonotype was seen a handful of times. V and J are TRBV2 and TRBJ2-3, with D possibly matching TRBD2 (5 bases). CDR1 is SNHLY, CDR2 FYNNEI, per germline. This CDR3 region has 13 residues. V was shortened by 10 bases and J by 0 bases, with 11 bases between the two germline ends. For the CDR3, the DNA is TGTGCCATCGGGGAAGGGAGCACAGATACGCAGTATTTT. Residues: CAIGEGSTDTQYF.

In DNA, the CDR3 is TGCAGTGTTAACGACCAAGAGACCCAGTACTTC. Translating it yields CSVNDQETQYF. The chain uses TRBV20-1 and TRBJ2-5; D unresolved. Germline V gives CDR1 DFQATT, CDR2 SNEGSKA (reference sequence). The CDR3 runs 11 residues. V shed 7 bases and J shed 0 bases, with 6 bases lying between them.

This clonotype was recorded a few times. The chain's CDR3 is CASSGPRSGNTIYF. In DNA, the CDR3 is TGTGCCAGCAGCGGACCAAGGTCCGGAAACACCATATATTTT. The V and J genes are TRBV9 and TRBJ1-3; no reliable D call. The CDR3 consists of 14 residues. CDR1 SGDLS and CDR2 YYNGEE come from the germline V gene. Trimming shortened V by 3 bases and J by 4 bases, and 11 bases separated the two germline ends.

This chain connects TRBV11-3 to TRBJ2-4; D is uncertain. Germline CDR1 and CDR2: SGHNT and YENEEA. The CDR3 runs 15 residues. Trimming shortened V by 5 bases and J by 7 bases, and 18 bases separated the two germline ends. The CDR3 bases are TGTGCCAGCAGCCCCTGGTTAGGTATGGGGAACATTCAGTACTTC. Residues: CASSPWLGMGNIQYF.

As concerns this clonotype: This may come from a read error, since a much larger clone is one base off. The chain recombines TRBV6-1 with TRBJ1-1, with D uncertain. V lost 3 bases, J lost 1 base, and 9 bases lay in between. In germline, CDR1 is MNHNS, CDR2 SASEGT. CDR3 length equals 14 residues. CDR3 coding DNA: TGTGCCAGCAGTGACATAGGGAGGAACACTGAAGCTTTCTTT. Its translation: CASSDIGRNTEAFF.

This clonotype was seen a few times. This chain uses TRBV14 with TRBJ2-1; 13 positions agree with TRBD2. The CDR3 length is 16 residues. V lost 0 bases and J lost 7; bases outside the gene matches: 3. Per the germline V gene, CDR1 is SGHDN and CDR2 is FVKESK. The CDR3 sequence is CASSQETSGRLNEQFF. The CDR3, as DNA: TGTGCCAGCAGCCAAGAGACTAGCGGGAGGTTGAATGAGCAGTTCTTC.

Ten or more counts support this clonotype. This could be a read error, since a much larger clone is one nucleotide away. This chain connects TRBV7-2 to TRBJ2-7; 8 bases map to TRBD2. The CDR3 sequence is 14 residues long. In germline, CDR1 is SGHTA, CDR2 FQGNSA. V gave up 3 bases and J gave up 1 base; unmatched junction bases: 2. CDR3 in DNA: TGTGCCAGCAGCTTTAGCGGGGCTTCCTACGAGCAGTACTTC. This gives the protein CASSFSGASYEQYF.

This chain connects TRBV7-3 to TRBJ2-6, with D hard to call. Deletions cut 4 bases from V and 0 bases from J, with 7 bases between. Germline V gene data show CDR1 as SGHTA and CDR2 as FQGTGA. This CDR3 has 15 amino acids. As DNA, the CDR3 is TGTGCCAGCAGCTCTTTGCGCTCTGGGGCCAACGTCCTGACTTTC. It specifies CASSSLRSGANVLTF.

J is TRBJ2-7 and V is TRBV5-1; 13 bases line up with TRBD2. This CDR3 comprises 15 residues. The germline CDR1 and CDR2 sequences are SGHRS and YFSETQ. V was clipped by 4 bases and J by 5 bases; unmatched bases: 6. The CDR3 sequence: CASSPTSGRINEQYF. Written as DNA, the CDR3 is TGCGCCAGCAGCCCGACTAGCGGGAGGATCAACGAGCAGTACTTC.

At least ten counts were recorded for this clonotype. This chain links TRBV27 with TRBJ2-2; 12 bases align to TRBD2. CDR1 is MNHEY and CDR2 is SMNVEV in the germline V gene (reference sequence). The CDR3 has 16 residues. V dropped 6 bases and J dropped 5; count of bases not matched to a gene: 7. DNA for the CDR3: TGTGCCAGCAGACCCCGGACTAGCGGGATGACCGGGGAGCTGTTTTTT. The encoded protein is CASRPRTSGMTGELFF.

The rearrangement joins TRBV20-1 to TRBJ2-5, with 8 bases aligning to TRBD2. This CDR3 is built from 19 residues. CDR1 and CDR2 from the germline V gene are DFQATT and SNEGSKA (reference sequence). V was pared by 2 bases and J by 5 bases, with 22 bases of the junction left unmatched. The CDR3 region is CSARSRPRFWREEIETQYF. In DNA form, the CDR3 reads TGCAGTGCTAGATCCCGTCCTCGGTTTTGGCGGGAGGAGATTGAGACCCAGTACTTC.

This clonotype was detected many times. This chain joins TRBV18 and TRBJ2-7, with a possible D match to TRBD1 (5 bases). V gave up 3 bases and J gave up 7 bases, with 19 bases separating them. Germline CDR1 and CDR2: KGHSH and LQKENI. The CDR3 is 15 residues long. Written as DNA, the CDR3 is TGTGCCAGCTCACCGGCGCGACAGCCCCAATTGGAGCAGTACTTC. It specifies CASSPARQPQLEQYF.

This clonotype has just a few counts. The chain uses TRBV7-6 and TRBJ1-4; D might be TRBD1 (5 bases). The V gene's germline CDR1 is SGHVS and CDR2 FNYEAQ. V was shortened by 2 bases and J by 8 bases, with 12 bases between the two germline ends. The CDR3 is 14 amino acids. The chain's CDR3 is CASSLQGYAEKLFF. CDR3 DNA sequence: TGTGCCAGCAGCTTACAGGGTTATGCGGAAAAACTGTTTTTT.

Many counts were recorded for this clonotype. CDR3 DNA sequence: TGTGCCAGCAGGGACAGGAACTATGGCTACACCTTC. It translates to CASRDRNYGYTF. The V gene is TRBV2, the J gene TRBJ1-2; 7 bases are a match to TRBD1. There are 12 residues in the CDR3. The trim removed 6 bases at V and 2 bases at J, leaving 0 bases unmatched. The germline gives CDR1 SNHLY, CDR2 FYNNEI.

This clonotype came up a few times. The gene calls are TRBV27 and TRBJ2-5; 9 positions agree with TRBD1. CDR1 is MNHEY, CDR2 SMNVEV, per germline (reference sequence). This CDR3 contains 15 residues. The J segment lost 5 bases and the V segment lost 6 bases, leaving 10 bases of the junction unmatched. The DNA for the CDR3 is TGTGCCAGCAGGGAACCACAGGGGGCGGACGAGACCCAGTACTTC. It specifies CASREPQGADETQYF.

A note on this clonotype: This may be a read error, as it is one base from a much larger clone. The chain links TRBV10-3 to TRBJ1-1; D ambiguous. V was clipped by 3 bases and J by 0 bases, with 8 bases between them. The V gene's germline CDR1 is ENHRY and CDR2 SYGVKD. There are 14 residues in the CDR3. CDR3 DNA: TGTGCCATCAGTGACCATGCCATGAACACTGAAGCTTTCTTT. This translates into CAISDHAMNTEAFF.

The chain is built from TRBV30 and TRBJ1-3, with D possibly matching TRBD1 (6 bases). This CDR3 has 15 residues. Trimming cost V 2 bases and J 1 base, with 12 bases left between them. CDR1 GTSNPN and CDR2 SVGIG come from the germline V gene (reference sequence). The CDR3 DNA is TGTGCCTGGAGTTCCCCGGGGGCTTCTGGAAACACCATATATTTT. Its protein is CAWSSPGASGNTIYF.

The J gene is TRBJ2-6, the V gene TRBV7-3, with D perhaps matching TRBD1 or TRBD2 (6 bases each). In germline, CDR1 is SGHTA, CDR2 FQGTGA. V was shortened by 5 bases and J by 2 bases, with 16 bases between the two germline ends. The length of the CDR3 is 17 residues. Written as DNA, the CDR3 is TGTGCCAGCAGCCCGCCGGGGGCGAGTGCTGGGGCCAACGTCCTGACTTTC. Translating it yields CASSPPGASAGANVLTF.

This clonotype was seen many times. CDR3 sequence (DNA): TGTGCCAGCAGTTCTCCACTAGCGGGGTACACCGGGGAGCTGTTTTTT. Translation: CASSSPLAGYTGELFF. This chain uses TRBV28 with TRBJ2-2, with 10 nucleotides matching TRBD2. This CDR3 spans 16 amino acids. The V gene's germline CDR1 is MDHEN and CDR2 SYDVKM. Losses at the gene ends were 4 bases for V and 3 bases for J; bases not matched to a gene: 5.

The chain recombines TRBV24-1 with TRBJ2-1; D is unresolved. The CDR3 runs to 12 residues. Germline CDR1 KGHDR, CDR2 SFDVKD. V lost 5 bases and J 6 bases, leaving 7 bases between the germline ends. The CDR3 DNA follows: TGTGCCACCAGTGGAGCCAGCAATGAGCAGTTCTTC. Its translation is CATSGASNEQFF.

CDR3 region: CSARDAVGRGNTEAFF. As DNA, the CDR3 is TGCAGTGCTAGAGACGCGGTGGGCAGGGGGAACACTGAAGCTTTCTTT. The V and J genes are TRBV20-1 and TRBJ1-1; possibly TRBD1 for D (6 bases). The V end lost 0 bases, the J end lost 1 base, and 15 bases lay between the germline ends. The V gene's germline CDR1 is DFQATT and CDR2 SNEGSKA (reference sequence). The CDR3 runs to 16 residues.

The sample holds many counts of this clonotype. The chain has TRBV2 and TRBJ2-1; tentative D call: TRBD2 (6 bases). This CDR3 spans 13 amino acids. Germline CDR1 SNHLY, CDR2 FYNNEI. The germline V and J ends were trimmed by 9 bases and 4 bases, with 13 bases remaining between them. This CDR3 is CASKTRLYNEQFF. CDR3 in DNA: TGTGCCAGTAAGACTAGACTGTACAATGAGCAGTTCTTC.

This clonotype was observed at least ten times. The gene calls are TRBV2 and TRBJ2-7; D gene unclear. Germline V CDR1 and CDR2: SNHLY, FYNNEI. The CDR3 spans 13 residues. The V end lost 5 bases, the J end lost 4 bases, and 12 bases lay between the germline ends. The CDR3: CASSRTGFYEQYF. CDR3 coding DNA: TGTGCCAGCAGTAGGACGGGTTTTTACGAGCAGTACTTC.

The chain combines TRBV6-1 with TRBJ2-3; D possibly corresponds to TRBD2 (5 bases). This CDR3 has 14 residues. V was trimmed by 3 bases and J by 6 bases, leaving 13 bases between them. From germline, CDR1 is MNHNS and CDR2 SASEGT. The CDR3 bases are TGTGCCAGCAGTGAGAGGGAAGCCGGGGATACGCAGTATTTT. Translating gives CASSEREAGDTQYF.

This clonotype was seen many times. V usage is TRBV7-2 and J usage is TRBJ2-7; D possibly corresponds to TRBD2 (5 bases). CDR1 and CDR2 from the germline V gene are SGHTA and FQGNSA. The V gene lost 2 bases and the J gene lost 0 bases, with 8 bases spanning the gap. The CDR3 has 14 amino acids. Written as DNA, the CDR3 is TGTGCCAGCAGCTTACGGAGGAGCTCCTACGAGCAGTACTTC. Encoded protein: CASSLRRSSYEQYF.